Each of the 10 T cell receptor beta chains below was sequenced from the same sample in a study of cytomegalovirus exposure and HLA in healthy donors. PCR primers comprised 60 Vbeta and 13 Jbeta primers. Using immunoSEQ multiplex PCR, the repertoire was profiled, and TCRdb retains in-frame clones only, with some absent. The table shows 95,000 to 150,000 clones, with 81% occurring only once. Sequenced material: PBMCs. Receptor source: a man aged 18 to 30 in good health and CMV-seropositive.

The chain employs TRBV7-9 and TRBJ1-4, with D perhaps TRBD1 (5 bases). Trimming removed 4 bases from V and 12 bases from J, with 12 bases in between. This CDR3 comprises 12 residues. The V gene's germline CDR1 is SEHNR and CDR2 FQNEAQ (reference sequence). The CDR3 DNA sequence: TGTGCCAGCAGCTATAGACAGACGGAACTGTTTTTT. This translates into CASSYRQTELFF.

This clone has just one count. The chain recombines TRBV19 with TRBJ1-1, with 11 bases fitting TRBD1. V shed 6 bases, J shed 0 bases, and the junction held 9 bases outside the gene matches. The CDR3 is 17 amino acids. In germline, CDR1 is LNHDA, CDR2 SQIVND (reference sequence). CDR3 in DNA: TGTGCCAGTAGCACCCCGGACAGGGGGCACATGAACACTGAAGCTTTCTTT. It is translated as CASSTPDRGHMNTEAFF.

The rearrangement joins TRBV7-2 to TRBJ2-7; 13 bases fit TRBD2. Germline CDR1 is SGHTA and CDR2 is FQGNSA. The CDR3 totals 16 residues. Unmatched junction bases numbered 7, after V lost 2 bases and J lost 6 bases. CDR3 DNA sequence: TGTGCCAGCAGCTTACCTGGACTAGCGGGGGCCGGCGAGCAGTACTTC. This sequence encodes CASSLPGLAGAGEQYF.

This rearrangement joins TRBV18 to TRBJ2-5; the D gene is possibly TRBD1 (6 bases). The germline V gene encodes CDR1 KGHSH and CDR2 LQKENI. This CDR3 is built from 12 residues. Between the trimmed V and J ends, which lost 0 bases and 13 bases, there was a span of 12 bases. In DNA, the CDR3 is TGTGCCAGCTCACCACCGGGCAGGGGTCCGTACTTC. Encoded protein: CASSPPGRGPYF.

The chain has TRBV15 and TRBJ1-5; possible D gene TRBD1, 6 bases. The CDR3 covers 13 residues. V lost 7 bases and J 9 bases, leaving 16 bases between the germline ends. CDR1 is LNHNV and CDR2 is YYDKDF in the germline V gene (reference sequence). The CDR3 nucleotides read TGTGCCACCACAGGGGCTACGGACGGGCCCCAGCATTTT. This codes for CATTGATDGPQHF.

As regards this clone: At one end, the junction sequence differs from germline, possibly due to a read error. This sequence joins TRBV19 and TRBJ1-5; D gene ambiguous. Germline loops: CDR1 LNHDA, CDR2 SQIVND (reference sequence). This CDR3 is 16 amino acids long. The chain's CDR3 is CVSSQWGGNSNQPQHF. DNA of the CDR3: TGTGTCAGTAGTCAGTGGGGAGGGAATAGCAATCAGCCCCAGCATTTT.

V gene TRBV5-1 combines with J gene TRBJ2-3; D may be TRBD1 (6 bases). CDR1 and CDR2 from the germline V gene are SGHRS and YFSETQ. The CDR3 is made up of 13 amino acids. Deletions cut 7 bases from V and 3 bases from J, with 12 bases between. The CDR3 DNA reads as TGCGCCAGCTTCGAAGGGGGAACAGATACGCAGTATTTT. Its translation: CASFEGGTDTQYF.

V and J are TRBV4-3 and TRBJ2-7, with 10 bases matching TRBD1. The CDR3 has 15 residues. The V segment lost 6 bases and the J segment 3 bases; nucleotides outside the gene matches: 8. CDR1 is LGHNA, CDR2 YSLEER, per germline. The CDR3 spells CASSPGTGDHYEQYF. The CDR3 nucleotides read TGCGCCAGCAGTCCCGGGACAGGGGACCACTACGAGCAGTACTTC.

Comments on this clone: Other DNA sequences of this sample code for an identical CDR3. This sequence joins TRBV7-9 and TRBJ1-2; TRBD1 might be the D (6 bases). The length of the CDR3 is 14 residues. V gave up 5 bases and J gave up 0 bases, with 10 bases separating them. Germline V gives CDR1 SEHNR, CDR2 FQNEAQ (reference sequence). The DNA of the CDR3 is TGTGCCAGCAGCGCCCCAGGGGCTAACTATGGCTACACCTTC. As protein: CASSAPGANYGYTF.

The genes are TRBV30 and TRBJ1-5, with D possibly TRBD1 on 5 matching bases. The V end was cut by 3 bases, the J end by 6 bases, with 15 bases between. The CDR3 is 14 residues long. Germline V CDR1 and CDR2: GTSNPN, SVGIG (reference sequence). The CDR3 sequence: CAWRGRGAGQPQHF. CDR3 DNA: TGTGCCTGGAGGGGTCGTGGGGCCGGTCAGCCCCAGCATTTT.